This TCR beta chain is drawn from a study of OX40 agonist ivuxolimab in advanced cancers. Overall study: Under the entry rules, prior anti-PD-1, anti-PD-L1 or anti-CTLA-4 therapy was allowed, and about 40% had some. Whole-study results and caveats: Individuals who were partial responders at 0.1-3.0 mg/kg had clonal expansion that ranked among the lowest. Among T cells, CD8+ cells averaged more expanded clones than CD4+ cells.

In regard to this clone: Its specificity is unknown.

Blood sampling was done at baseline, cycle 4 day 1, and cycle 7 day 1. This CDR3 has 13 amino acids. V lost 4 bases and J lost 7, with 13 bases in between. CDR1 SGHDN and CDR2 FVKESK come from the germline V gene. TCRdb keeps only in-frame clones here, not all; method: immunoSEQ multiplex PCR. The data hold around 70,000 clones, with over 75% observed a single time. The chain is built from TRBV14 and TRBJ2-5; the D gene is possibly TRBD1 (6 bases). This receptor was taken from an adult with an advanced solid tumor such as melanoma, head and neck, liver or kidney cancer. This specimen was CD4+ or CD8+ T cells sorted from blood, taken in a trial of the OX40 agonist ivuxolimab. The CDR3 loop is CASSLQGKVTQYF. CDR3 bases: TGTGCCAGCAGCCTACAGGGAAAGGTGACCCAGTACTTC.